This record concerns one TCR beta chain sequence. The record originates from a study of identical twins. The V gene lost 2 bases and the J gene lost 1 base, with 10 bases spanning the gap. The germline gives CDR1 LGHNA, CDR2 YNFKEQ. This CDR3 has 15 residues. Unique molecular identifiers were in the cDNA, with template-switch universal primer binding. MiXCR, applied by TCRdb to the 5' RACE reads, yields one record per CDR3 protein. Among around 480,000 distinct CDR3 sequences listed, around an eighth were seen once. The same specimen was also included in a second study, on yellow fever vaccine responses in identical twins.

This TCR was sampled from a woman between 18 and 29 years old in good health. V gene TRBV4-2 combines with J gene TRBJ2-3; tentatively, D is TRBD2 (6 bases). The specimen sequenced was CD4+ T cells sorted from blood. CDR3: CASSQRPGGTDTQYF. In nucleotides, the CDR3 is TGTGCCAGCAGCCAACGGCCGGGGGGCACAGATACGCAGTATTTT.